This T cell receptor (beta chain) came from a study of T cells in tuberculosis. Clones were read by immunoSEQ multiplex PCR, and TCRdb kept only the in-frame ones, dropping some. The table has approximately 46,000 clones, nearly 95% seen once. Time point: new active TB diagnosis, blood taken before or within 7 days of starting treatment. The specimen comprised PBMCs, sampled at tuberculosis diagnosis. The clonotype comes from an adult with tuberculosis.

The DNA of the CDR3 is TGTGCCAGCAGTCGGGGACTAGCGGGAGTGGAAGAGACCCAGTACTTC. Translated, it gives CASSRGLAGVEETQYF. The rearrangement joins TRBV5-4 to TRBJ2-5, with 14 bases matching TRBD2. CDR1 and CDR2 from the germline V gene are SGHNT and YYREEE (reference sequence). V trimming: 5 bases; J trimming: 3 bases; junction bases outside the gene matches: 6. The CDR3 runs 16 residues.